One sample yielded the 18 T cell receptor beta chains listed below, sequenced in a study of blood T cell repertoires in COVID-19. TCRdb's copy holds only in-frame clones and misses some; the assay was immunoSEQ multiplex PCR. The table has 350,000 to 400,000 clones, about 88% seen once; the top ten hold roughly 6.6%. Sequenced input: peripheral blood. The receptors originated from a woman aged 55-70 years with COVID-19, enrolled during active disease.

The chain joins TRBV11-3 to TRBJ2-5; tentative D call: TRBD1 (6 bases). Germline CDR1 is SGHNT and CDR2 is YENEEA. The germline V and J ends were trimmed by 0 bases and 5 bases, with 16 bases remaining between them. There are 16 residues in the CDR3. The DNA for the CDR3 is TGTGCCAGCAGCTTAGATGGTACAGGGCACAGGGAGACCCAGTACTTC. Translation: CASSLDGTGHRETQYF.

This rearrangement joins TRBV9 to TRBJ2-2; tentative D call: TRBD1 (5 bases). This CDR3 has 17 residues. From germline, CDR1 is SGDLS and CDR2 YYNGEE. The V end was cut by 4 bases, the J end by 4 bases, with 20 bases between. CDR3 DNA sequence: TGTGCCAGCAGCTCCCGCCTCACGGCGACAGCCACCGGGGAGCTGTTTTTT. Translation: CASSSRLTATATGELFF.

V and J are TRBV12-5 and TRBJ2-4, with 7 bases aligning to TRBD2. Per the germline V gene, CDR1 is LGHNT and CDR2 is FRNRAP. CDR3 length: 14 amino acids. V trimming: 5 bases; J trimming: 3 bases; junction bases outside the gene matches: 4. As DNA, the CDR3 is TGTGCTAGTGGTCCCGGGACTATCAAAAACATTCAGTACTTC. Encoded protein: CASGPGTIKNIQYF.

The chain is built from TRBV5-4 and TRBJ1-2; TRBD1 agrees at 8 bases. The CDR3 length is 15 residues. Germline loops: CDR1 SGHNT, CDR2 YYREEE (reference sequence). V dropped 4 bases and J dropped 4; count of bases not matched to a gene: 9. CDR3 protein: CASSDARTGSYGYTF. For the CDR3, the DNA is TGTGCCAGCAGCGACGCGAGGACAGGGTCCTATGGCTACACCTTC.

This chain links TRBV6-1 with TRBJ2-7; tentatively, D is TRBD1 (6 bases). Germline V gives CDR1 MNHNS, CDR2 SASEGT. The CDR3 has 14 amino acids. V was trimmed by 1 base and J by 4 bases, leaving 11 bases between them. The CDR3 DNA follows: TGTGCCAGCAGTGAAGGGGGGCTGGGGTACGAGCAGTACTTC. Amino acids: CASSEGGLGYEQYF.

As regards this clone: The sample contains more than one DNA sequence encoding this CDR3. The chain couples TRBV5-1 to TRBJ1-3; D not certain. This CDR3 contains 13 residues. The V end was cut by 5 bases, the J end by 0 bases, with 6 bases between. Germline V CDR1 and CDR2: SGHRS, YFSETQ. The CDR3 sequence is CASSDSSGNTIYF. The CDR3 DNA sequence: TGCGCCAGCAGTGATAGCTCTGGAAACACCATATATTTT.

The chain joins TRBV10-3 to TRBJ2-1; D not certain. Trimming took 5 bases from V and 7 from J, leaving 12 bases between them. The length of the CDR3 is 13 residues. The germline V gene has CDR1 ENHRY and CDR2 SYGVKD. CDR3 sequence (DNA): TGTGCCATCAGTCCTGGTAGTTCGAATGAGCAGTTCTTC. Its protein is CAISPGSSNEQFF.

The CDR3 loop reads CASSEGTGNGYTF. CDR3 DNA sequence: TGTGCCAGCAGTGAAGGGACAGGGAACGGCTACACCTTC. The genes are TRBV6-1 and TRBJ1-2, with TRBD1 identical over 8 bases. Per germline, CDR1 MNHNS and CDR2 SASEGT. J lost 8 bases, V lost 1 base, and 3 bases had no gene match. This CDR3 comprises 13 residues.

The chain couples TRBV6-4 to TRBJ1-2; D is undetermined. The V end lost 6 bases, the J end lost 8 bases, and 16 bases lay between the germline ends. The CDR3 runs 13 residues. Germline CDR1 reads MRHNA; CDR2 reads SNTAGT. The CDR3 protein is CASRDAVRGGYTF. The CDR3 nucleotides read TGTGCCAGCAGGGACGCGGTTCGCGGGGGCTACACCTTC.

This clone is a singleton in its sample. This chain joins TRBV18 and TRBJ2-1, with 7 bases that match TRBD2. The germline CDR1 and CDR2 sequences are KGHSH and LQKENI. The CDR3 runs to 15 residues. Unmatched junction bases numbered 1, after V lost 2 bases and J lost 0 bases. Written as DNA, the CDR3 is TGTGCCAGCTCACCAAGGGAGGGCTCCTACAATGAGCAGTTCTTC. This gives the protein CASSPREGSYNEQFF.

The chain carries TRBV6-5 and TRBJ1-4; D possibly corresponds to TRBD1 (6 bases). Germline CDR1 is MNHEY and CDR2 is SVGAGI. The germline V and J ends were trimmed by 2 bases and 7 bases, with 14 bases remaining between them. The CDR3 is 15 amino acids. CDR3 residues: CASSYEGRGGEKLFF. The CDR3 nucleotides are TGTGCCAGCAGTTACGAGGGCAGGGGTGGTGAAAAACTGTTTTTT.

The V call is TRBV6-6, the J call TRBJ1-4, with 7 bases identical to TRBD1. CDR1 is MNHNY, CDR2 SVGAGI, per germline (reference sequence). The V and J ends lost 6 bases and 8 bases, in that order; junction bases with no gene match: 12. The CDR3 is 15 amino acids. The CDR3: CASSPSGGGSEKLFF. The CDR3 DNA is TGTGCCAGCAGCCCCTCGGGAGGGGGCAGCGAAAAACTGTTTTTT.

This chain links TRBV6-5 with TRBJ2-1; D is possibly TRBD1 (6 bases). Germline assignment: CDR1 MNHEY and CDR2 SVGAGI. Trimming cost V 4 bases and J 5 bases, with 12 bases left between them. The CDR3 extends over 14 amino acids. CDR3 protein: CASSSGGPHNEQFF. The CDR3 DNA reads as TGTGCCAGCAGTTCTGGGGGCCCCCACAATGAGCAGTTCTTC.

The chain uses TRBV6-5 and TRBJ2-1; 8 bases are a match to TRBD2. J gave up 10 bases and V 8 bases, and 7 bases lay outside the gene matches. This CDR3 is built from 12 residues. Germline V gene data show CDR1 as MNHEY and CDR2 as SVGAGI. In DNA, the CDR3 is TGTGCCAGCCGTCCGGCGGGAGGCGAGCAGTTCTTC. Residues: CASRPAGGEQFF.

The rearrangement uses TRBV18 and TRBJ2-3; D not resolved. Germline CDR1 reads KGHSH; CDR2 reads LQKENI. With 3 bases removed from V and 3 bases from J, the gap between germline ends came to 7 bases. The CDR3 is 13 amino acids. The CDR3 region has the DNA TGTGCCAGCTCACCTCTCCTAACAGATACGCAGTATTTT. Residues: CASSPLLTDTQYF. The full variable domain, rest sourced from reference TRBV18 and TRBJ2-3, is NAGVMQNPRHLVRRRGQEARLRCSPMKGHSHVYWYRQLPEEGLKFMVYLQKENIIDESGMPKERFSAEFPKEGPSILRIQQVVRGDSAAYFCASSPLLTDTQYFGPGTRLTVL.

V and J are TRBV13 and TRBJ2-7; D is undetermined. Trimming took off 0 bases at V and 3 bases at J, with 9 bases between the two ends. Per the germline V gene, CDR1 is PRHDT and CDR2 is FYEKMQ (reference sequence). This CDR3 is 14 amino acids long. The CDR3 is CASSLGLGYYEQYF. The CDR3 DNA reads TGTGCCAGCAGCTTAGGTCTAGGTTACTACGAGCAGTACTTC.

The CDR3 region has the DNA TGTGCCAGCTCACCCGGAGCTGGTGAGGGACTCTATGGCTACACCTTC. Its translation: CASSPGAGEGLYGYTF. The J gene is TRBJ1-2, the V gene TRBV18; weak D call: TRBD1 (5 bases). In germline, CDR1 is KGHSH, CDR2 LQKENI. Trimming left V 3 bases short and J 4 bases short, with 18 bases between. The CDR3 is 16 amino acids.

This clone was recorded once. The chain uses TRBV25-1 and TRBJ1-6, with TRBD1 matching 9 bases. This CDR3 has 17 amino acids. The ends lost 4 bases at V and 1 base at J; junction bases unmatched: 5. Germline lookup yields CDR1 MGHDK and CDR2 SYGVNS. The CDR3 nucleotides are TGTGCCAGCAGTGGGTCACAGGGGGCGTCCTATAATTCACCCCTCCACTTT. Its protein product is CASSGSQGASYNSPLHF.